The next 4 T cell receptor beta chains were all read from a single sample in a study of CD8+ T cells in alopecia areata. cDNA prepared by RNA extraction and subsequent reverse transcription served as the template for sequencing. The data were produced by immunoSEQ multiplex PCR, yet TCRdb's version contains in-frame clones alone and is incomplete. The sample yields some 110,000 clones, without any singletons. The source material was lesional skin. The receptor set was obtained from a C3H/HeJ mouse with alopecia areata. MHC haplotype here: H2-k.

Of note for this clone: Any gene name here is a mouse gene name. The CDR3 sequence: CASSERGGANSDYTF. Incomplete CDR3 DNA: TGTGCCAGCAGTGAACGGGGGGGTGCAAACTCC. The J gene is TRBJ1-2, the V gene TRBV13-1; D perhaps matches TRBD1 (5 bases). The CDR3 goes on 4 residues after the read ends, and that part is filled in from the germline J gene. Germline CDR1 is NSHNY and CDR2 is SYGAGN. V lost 2 bases and J 0 bases, leaving 11 bases between the germline ends. The CDR3 consists of 15 residues.

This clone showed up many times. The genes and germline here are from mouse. The CDR3 sequence is CASTGTGGGAEQFF. The part of the CDR3 DNA that was read is TGTGCCAGCACCGGGACTGGGGGGGGAGCT. This chain links TRBV19 with TRBJ2-1, with 13 bases fitting TRBD2. The missing CDR3 end, 4 residues past where the read stops, is filled in from the germline J gene. Looked up from germline, CDR1 is FNHDT and CDR2 is SITEND (reference sequence). The CDR3 length is 14 residues.

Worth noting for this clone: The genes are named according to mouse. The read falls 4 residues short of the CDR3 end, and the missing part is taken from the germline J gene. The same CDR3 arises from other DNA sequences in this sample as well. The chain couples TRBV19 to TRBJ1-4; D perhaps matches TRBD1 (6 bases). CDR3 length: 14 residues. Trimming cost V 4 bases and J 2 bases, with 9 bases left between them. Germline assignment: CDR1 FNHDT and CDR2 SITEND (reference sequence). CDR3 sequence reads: CASSPQGSNERLFF. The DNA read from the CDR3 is TGTGCCAGCAGTCCTCAGGGGTCCAACGAA.

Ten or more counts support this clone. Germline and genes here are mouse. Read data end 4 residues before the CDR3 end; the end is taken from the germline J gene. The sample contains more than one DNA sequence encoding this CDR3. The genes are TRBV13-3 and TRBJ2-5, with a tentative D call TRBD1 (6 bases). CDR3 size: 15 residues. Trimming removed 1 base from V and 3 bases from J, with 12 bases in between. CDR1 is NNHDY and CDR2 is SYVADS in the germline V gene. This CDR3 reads CASSDPGQKQDTQYF. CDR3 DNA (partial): TGTGCCAGCAGTGATCCAGGACAGAAACAAGAC. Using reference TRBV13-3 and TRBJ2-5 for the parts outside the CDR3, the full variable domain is EAAVTQSPRSKVAVTGGKVTLSCHQTNNHDYMYWYRQDTGHGLRLIHYSYVADSTEKGDIPDGYKASRPSQENFSLILELASLSQTAVYFCASSDPGQKQDTQYFGPGTRLLVL.